This T cell receptor beta chain was profiled in a study of T cells expressing NK-cell markers. No DNA is given; TCRdb re-called the 5' RACE reads and lists each CDR3 protein once. This sample's table reports 500,000 to 600,000 distinct CDR3 sequences. The CDR3 contains 15 residues. The germline CDR1 and CDR2 sequences are LGHNA and YNFKEQ. Input material: blood T cells: a sorted CD56 or NKG2C T cell subset, CD4+ or CD8+ T cells, or bulk PBMC T cells (not recorded which). The TCR was taken from a man between 18 and 29 years old in good health. This chain links TRBV4-2 with TRBJ2-7; TCRdb picks TRBD1, but there is no DNA to check that call. This chain's CDR3 is CASRQGGTGVSEQYF.